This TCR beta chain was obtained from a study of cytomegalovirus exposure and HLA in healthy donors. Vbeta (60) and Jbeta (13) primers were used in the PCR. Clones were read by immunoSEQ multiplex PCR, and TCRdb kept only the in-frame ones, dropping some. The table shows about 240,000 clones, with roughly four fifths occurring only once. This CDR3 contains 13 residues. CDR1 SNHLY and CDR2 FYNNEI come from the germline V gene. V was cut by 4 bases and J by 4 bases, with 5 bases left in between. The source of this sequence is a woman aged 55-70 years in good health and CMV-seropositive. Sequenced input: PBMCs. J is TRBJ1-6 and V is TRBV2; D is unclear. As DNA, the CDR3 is TGTGCCAGCAGTGGGACTTATAATTCACCCCTCCACTTT. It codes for CASSGTYNSPLHF.